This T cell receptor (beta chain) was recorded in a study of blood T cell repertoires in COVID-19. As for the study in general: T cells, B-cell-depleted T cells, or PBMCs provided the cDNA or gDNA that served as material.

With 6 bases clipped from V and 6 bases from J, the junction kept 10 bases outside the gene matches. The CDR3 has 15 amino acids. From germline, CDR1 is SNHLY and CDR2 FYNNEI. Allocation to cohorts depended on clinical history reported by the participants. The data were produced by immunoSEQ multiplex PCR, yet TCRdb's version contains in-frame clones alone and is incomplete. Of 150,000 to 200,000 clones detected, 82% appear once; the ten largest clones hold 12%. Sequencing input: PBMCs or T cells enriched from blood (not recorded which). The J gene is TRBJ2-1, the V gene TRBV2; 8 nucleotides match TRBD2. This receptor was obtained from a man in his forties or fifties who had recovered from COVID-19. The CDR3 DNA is TGTGCCAGCAGAGTCAGCGGGAGAAGGGTCAATGAGCAGTTCTTC. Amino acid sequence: CASRVSGRRVNEQFF.